The 20 T cell receptor beta chains presented below share a single source sample, sequenced in a study of blood T cell repertoires in COVID-19. Repertoires were generated with immunoSEQ multiplex PCR, while TCRdb's copy carries only in-frame clones and drops some. The table has more than 85,000 clones, approximately 82% seen once. The sample taken for sequencing was peripheral blood. Source of these receptors: a woman aged 80 or older with acute or convalescent COVID-19.

The chain couples TRBV5-1 to TRBJ2-7; 13 nucleotides agree with TRBD2. The CDR3 length is 16 residues. Germline CDR1 and CDR2: SGHRS and YFSETQ. V dropped 0 bases and J dropped 2; count of bases not matched to a gene: 2. CDR3 sequence (DNA): TGCGCCAGCAGCTTGGTGGGGACTAGCGGGGCCTACGAGCAGTACTTC. Its protein is CASSLVGTSGAYEQYF.

V usage is TRBV10-2 and J usage is TRBJ2-5; 8 bases are a match to TRBD1. V dropped 5 bases and J dropped 5; count of bases not matched to a gene: 16. Per the germline V gene, CDR1 is WSHSY and CDR2 is SAAADI. This CDR3 has 17 residues. For the CDR3, the DNA is TGCGCCAGCAGTCAAAGATTTGACAGGGGATTTGGGGAGACCCAGTACTTC. It translates to CASSQRFDRGFGETQYF.

This clone came up many times. J is TRBJ1-1 and V is TRBV11-2, with D unclear. Germline V gene data show CDR1 as SGHAT and CDR2 as FQNNGV. Trimming shortened V by 4 bases and J by 3 bases, and 9 bases separated the two germline ends. This CDR3 has 13 amino acids. The CDR3 loop reads CASSYKADTEAFF. CDR3 nucleotide sequence: TGTGCCAGCAGCTATAAAGCGGACACTGAAGCTTTCTTT.

The chain recombines TRBV7-9 with TRBJ2-3; 10 bases align to TRBD2. In germline, CDR1 is SEHNR, CDR2 FQNEAQ (reference sequence). The CDR3 spans 15 residues. V dropped 4 bases and J dropped 2; count of bases not matched to a gene: 3. The CDR3 loop reads CASSSLAGHTDTQYF. The CDR3 nucleotides read TGTGCCAGCAGCTCACTAGCGGGGCACACAGATACGCAGTATTTT.

The rearrangement joins TRBV28 to TRBJ1-1, with D maybe TRBD1 (5 bases). The CDR3 contains 14 residues. The germline V gene has CDR1 MDHEN and CDR2 SYDVKM. Trimming took 7 bases from V and 2 from J, leaving 14 bases between them. The CDR3 is CASTPQQVNTEAFF. The CDR3 region has the DNA TGTGCCAGCACCCCTCAACAGGTCAACACTGAAGCTTTCTTT.

V is TRBV19 and J is TRBJ1-5, with 10 bases aligning to TRBD1. J lost 2 bases, V lost 7 bases, and 8 bases had no gene match. The CDR3 is 16 amino acids. CDR1 and CDR2 from the germline V gene are LNHDA and SQIVND (reference sequence). CDR3 sequence: CASTYSGTGGNQPQHF. In DNA, the CDR3 is TGTGCCAGTACTTATTCCGGGACAGGGGGCAATCAGCCCCAGCATTTT.

Comment on this clone: At the DNA level, this CDR3 is encoded by other sequences in the same sample as well. This chain connects TRBV6-5 to TRBJ2-6, with TRBD1 identical over 7 bases. V shed 5 bases and J 4 bases; nucleotides not matched to a gene: 5. Per germline, CDR1 MNHEY and CDR2 SVGAGI. This CDR3 comprises 15 residues. This CDR3 reads CASSRQGLGANVLTF. CDR3 DNA sequence: TGTGCCAGCAGTCGACAGGGCCTCGGGGCCAACGTCCTGACTTTC.

This clone occurred once. This chain joins TRBV5-1 and TRBJ2-1; 13 positions agree with TRBD2. The CDR3 spans 18 residues. The trim removed 4 bases at V and 0 bases at J, leaving 7 bases unmatched. The germline V gene encodes CDR1 SGHRS and CDR2 YFSETQ. In DNA form, the CDR3 reads TGCGCCAGCAGCCCGAGGACTAGCGGGGGCCTCTCCTACAATGAGCAGTTCTTC. It codes for CASSPRTSGGLSYNEQFF.

The genes are TRBV14 and TRBJ2-7; D remains ambiguous. This CDR3 contains 13 residues. Germline values: CDR1 SGHDN, CDR2 FVKESK. V lost 6 bases and J lost 12, with 21 bases in between. The CDR3 bases are TGTGCCAGCAGTCCCTCGTCCGGGTCCGTCAGGTACTTC. Its translation is CASSPSSGSVRYF. Using reference TRBV14 and TRBJ2-7 for the parts outside the CDR3, the full variable domain is EAGVTQFPSHSVIEKGQTVTLRCDPISGHDNLYWYRRVMGKEIKFLLHFVKESKQDESGMPNNRFLAERTGGTYSTLKVQPAELEDSGVYFCASSPSSGSVRYFGPGTRLTVT.

The chain has TRBV5-1 and TRBJ2-7, with 10 bases identical to TRBD2. Germline V lookup: CDR1 SGHRS, CDR2 YFSETQ. V lost 0 bases, J lost 1 base, and 1 base stayed unmatched. The length of the CDR3 is 15 residues. The CDR3 reads CASSLGLAGSYEQYF. In DNA form, the CDR3 reads TGCGCCAGCAGCTTGGGACTAGCGGGTTCCTACGAGCAGTACTTC. Together with reference TRBV5-1 and TRBJ2-7, the CDR3 gives the full variable domain: KAGVTQTPRYLIKTRGQQVTLSCSPISGHRSVSWYQQTPGQGLQFLFEYFSETQRNKGNFPGRFSGRQFSNSRSEMNVSTLELGDSALYLCASSLGLAGSYEQYFGPGTRLTVT.

The chain is built from TRBV28 and TRBJ2-7; TRBD2 matches at 7 bases. This CDR3 is built from 14 residues. From germline, CDR1 is MDHEN and CDR2 SYDVKM. V lost 8 bases and J lost 2; bases outside the gene matches: 9. Written as DNA, the CDR3 is TGTGCCAGCTGGCGGGAGAGCCCCCCCTACGAGCAGTACTTC. Encoded protein: CASWRESPPYEQYF.

The V and J genes are TRBV7-2 and TRBJ2-7, with a possible D match to TRBD2 (6 bases). Germline V gene data show CDR1 as SGHTA and CDR2 as FQGNSA. Trimming shortened V by 1 base and J by 4 bases, and 11 bases separated the two germline ends. The CDR3 extends over 14 amino acids. CDR3 sequence (DNA): TGTGCCAGCAGCTTAGATCTAGGAGGGTACGAGCAGTACTTC. Translated, it gives CASSLDLGGYEQYF.

In this sample, this clone turned up once. The chain recombines TRBV6-2 or TRBV6-3 with TRBJ2-3, with 8 bases that match TRBD2. The CDR3 sequence is 18 residues long. Germline V lookup: CDR1 MNHEY, CDR2 SVGEGT. The V segment lost 6 bases and the J segment 0 bases; nucleotides outside the gene matches: 14. CDR3: CASSQFVSGSYSTDTQYF. The CDR3 DNA follows: TGTGCCAGCAGCCAATTTGTCAGCGGGAGCTACAGCACAGATACGCAGTATTTT.

The chain has TRBV7-9 and TRBJ2-2, with D hard to call. This CDR3 region has 12 residues. Germline assignment: CDR1 SEHNR and CDR2 FQNEAQ (reference sequence). The germline V and J ends were trimmed by 3 bases and 8 bases, with 7 bases remaining between them. The CDR3 loop is CASSFPRGELFF. As DNA, the CDR3 is TGTGCCAGCAGCTTCCCCAGGGGGGAGCTGTTTTTT.

The chain employs TRBV16 and TRBJ2-5; maybe TRBD1 (5 bases). Trimming took off 4 bases at V and 2 bases at J, with 17 bases between the two ends. The CDR3 runs to 16 residues. Germline CDR1 reads KGHSY; CDR2 reads FQNENV. The CDR3 loop is CASSPLGPGAQETQYF. In DNA form, the CDR3 reads TGTGCCAGCAGCCCCCTGGGGCCAGGCGCACAAGAGACCCAGTACTTC.

This chain links TRBV13 with TRBJ2-7; 9 nucleotides align to TRBD1. J was trimmed by 5 bases and V by 3 bases; bases with no gene match: 8. The V gene's germline CDR1 is PRHDT and CDR2 FYEKMQ (reference sequence). This CDR3 comprises 15 residues. The CDR3 loop reads CASSLFGTGINEQYF. The CDR3 DNA is TGTGCCAGCAGCTTGTTCGGGACAGGGATCAACGAGCAGTACTTC.

This sequence joins TRBV3-1 (or the pseudogene TRBV3-2) and TRBJ1-6; 9 bases fit TRBD1. In germline, CDR1 is LGHDT, CDR2 YNNKEL (reference sequence). V lost 3 bases to trimming and J lost 4 bases; unmatched junction nucleotides: 4. The CDR3 runs to 16 residues. The CDR3 region has the DNA TGTGCCAGCAGCCAGGCCGGGACAGGGTATAATTCACCCCTCCACTTT. This gives the protein CASSQAGTGYNSPLHF.

J is TRBJ1-4 and V is TRBV30; no clear D. Trimming took off 3 bases at V and 1 base at J, with 12 bases between the two ends. The CDR3 has 15 residues. Looked up from germline, CDR1 is GTSNPN and CDR2 is SVGIG (reference sequence). CDR3 amino acids: CAWSPNPGTNEKLFF. Here the CDR3 DNA reads TGTGCCTGGAGCCCGAACCCGGGAACTAATGAAAAACTGTTTTTT.

In this sample, this clone turned up a few times. The chain recombines TRBV5-1 with TRBJ2-5; the D gene is possibly TRBD1 (6 bases). The V end was cut by 0 bases, the J end by 5 bases, with 11 bases between. Per germline, CDR1 SGHRS and CDR2 YFSETQ. The CDR3 runs to 14 residues. The CDR3 loop reads CASSLATGTETQYF. The DNA for the CDR3 is TGCGCCAGCAGCTTGGCAACAGGGACGGAGACCCAGTACTTC.

The gene calls are TRBV5-5 and TRBJ2-2, with D possibly TRBD2 on 5 matching bases. The CDR3 length is 13 residues. Germline CDR1 reads SGHKS; CDR2 reads YYEKEE (reference sequence). The germline V and J ends were trimmed by 2 bases and 5 bases, with 7 bases remaining between them. CDR3 DNA: TGTGCCAGCAGCTTTTCGGGAACCGGGGAGCTGTTTTTT. Residues: CASSFSGTGELFF.